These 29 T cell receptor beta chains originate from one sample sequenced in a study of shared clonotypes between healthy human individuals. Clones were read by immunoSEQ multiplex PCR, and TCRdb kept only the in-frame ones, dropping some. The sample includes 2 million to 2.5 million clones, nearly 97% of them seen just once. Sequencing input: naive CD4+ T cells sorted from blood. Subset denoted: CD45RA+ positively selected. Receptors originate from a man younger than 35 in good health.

The CDR3 protein is CATGGRGEQYF. The CDR3, as DNA: TGTGCCACCGGGGGCCGAGGCGAGCAGTACTTC. The chain couples TRBV6-5 to TRBJ2-7; the D gene could be TRBD1 or TRBD2 (6 bases each). The CDR3 spans 11 residues. Trimming took off 10 bases at V and 6 bases at J, with 13 bases between the two ends. Germline V CDR1 and CDR2: MNHEY, SVGAGI.

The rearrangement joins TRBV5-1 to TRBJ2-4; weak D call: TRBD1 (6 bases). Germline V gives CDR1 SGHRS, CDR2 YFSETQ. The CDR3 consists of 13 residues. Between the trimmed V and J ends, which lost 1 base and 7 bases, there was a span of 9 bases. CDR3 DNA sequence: TGCGCCAGCAGCTTGAGGGGGTATAACATTCAGTACTTC. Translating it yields CASSLRGYNIQYF.

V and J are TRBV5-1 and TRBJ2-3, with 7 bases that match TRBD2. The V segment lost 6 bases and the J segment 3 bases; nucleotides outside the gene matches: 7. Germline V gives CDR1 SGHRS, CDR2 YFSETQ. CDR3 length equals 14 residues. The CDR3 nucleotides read TGCGCCAGCAAGGGCGGGGGAGGAACAGATACGCAGTATTTT. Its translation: CASKGGGGTDTQYF.

The CDR3 loop is CASSLAEPGLDEQYF. The CDR3 DNA follows: TGTGCCAGCAGCTTAGCGGAGCCGGGACTGGACGAGCAGTACTTC. The chain employs TRBV7-2 and TRBJ2-7, with a tentative D call TRBD2 (6 bases). CDR3 size: 15 residues. CDR1 and CDR2 from the germline V gene are SGHTA and FQGNSA. V was cut by 0 bases and J by 5 bases, with 14 bases left in between.

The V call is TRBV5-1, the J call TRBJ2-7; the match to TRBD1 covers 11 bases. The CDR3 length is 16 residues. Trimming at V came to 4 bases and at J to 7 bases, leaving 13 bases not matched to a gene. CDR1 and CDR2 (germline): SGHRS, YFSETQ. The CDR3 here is CASSRWSGQGAGEQYF. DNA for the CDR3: TGCGCCAGCAGCCGTTGGAGCGGACAGGGGGCCGGAGAGCAGTACTTC.

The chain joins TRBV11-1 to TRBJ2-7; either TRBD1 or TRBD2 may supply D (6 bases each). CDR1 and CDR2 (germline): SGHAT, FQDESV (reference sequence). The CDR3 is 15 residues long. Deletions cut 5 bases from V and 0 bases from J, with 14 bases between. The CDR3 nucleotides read TGTGCCAGCAGCACGCTTGGGGGGCTCTCCTACGAGCAGTACTTC. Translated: CASSTLGGLSYEQYF.

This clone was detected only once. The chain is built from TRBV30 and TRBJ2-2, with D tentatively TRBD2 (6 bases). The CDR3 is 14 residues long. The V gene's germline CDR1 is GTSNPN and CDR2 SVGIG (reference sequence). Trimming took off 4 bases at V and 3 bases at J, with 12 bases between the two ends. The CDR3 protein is CAWIGDSHTGELFF. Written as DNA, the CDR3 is TGTGCCTGGATAGGGGACTCGCACACCGGGGAGCTGTTTTTT.

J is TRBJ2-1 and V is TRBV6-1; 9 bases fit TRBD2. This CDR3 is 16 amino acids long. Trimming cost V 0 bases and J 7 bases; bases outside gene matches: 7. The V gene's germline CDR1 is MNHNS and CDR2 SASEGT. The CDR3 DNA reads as TGTGCCAGCAGTGAAGCGGGTAGCGGGAGATTGAATGAGCAGTTCTTC. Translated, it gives CASSEAGSGRLNEQFF.

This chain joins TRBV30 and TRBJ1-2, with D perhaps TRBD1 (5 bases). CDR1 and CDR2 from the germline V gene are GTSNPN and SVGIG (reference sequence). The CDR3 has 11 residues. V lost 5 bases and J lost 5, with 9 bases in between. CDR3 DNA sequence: TGTGCCTGGGGGACGGCGTATGGCTACACCTTC. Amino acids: CAWGTAYGYTF.

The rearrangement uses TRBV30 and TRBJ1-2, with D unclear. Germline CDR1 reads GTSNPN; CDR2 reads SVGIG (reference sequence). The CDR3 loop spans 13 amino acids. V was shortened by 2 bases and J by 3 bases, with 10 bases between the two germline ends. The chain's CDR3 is CAWSTQLDYGYTF. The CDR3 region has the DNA TGTGCCTGGAGTACACAGCTTGACTATGGCTACACCTTC.

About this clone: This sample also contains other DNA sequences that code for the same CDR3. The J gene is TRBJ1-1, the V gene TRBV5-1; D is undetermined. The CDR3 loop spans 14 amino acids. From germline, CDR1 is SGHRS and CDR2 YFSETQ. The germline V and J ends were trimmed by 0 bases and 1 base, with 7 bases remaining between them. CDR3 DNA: TGCGCCAGCAGCTTGGGGGCAGAGAACACTGAAGCTTTCTTT. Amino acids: CASSLGAENTEAFF.

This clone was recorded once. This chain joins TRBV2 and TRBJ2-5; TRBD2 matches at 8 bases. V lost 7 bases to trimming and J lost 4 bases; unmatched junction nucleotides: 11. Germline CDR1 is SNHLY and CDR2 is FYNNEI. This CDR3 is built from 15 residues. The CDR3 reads CASIARAGVGETQYF. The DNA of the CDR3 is TGTGCCAGCATTGCCCGAGCGGGGGTGGGAGAGACCCAGTACTTC.

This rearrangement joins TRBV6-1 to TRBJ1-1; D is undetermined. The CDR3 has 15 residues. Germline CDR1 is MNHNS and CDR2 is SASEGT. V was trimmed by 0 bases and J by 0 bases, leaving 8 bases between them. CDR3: CASSEALLVNTEAFF. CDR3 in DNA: TGTGCCAGCAGTGAAGCGCTTCTAGTGAACACTGAAGCTTTCTTT.

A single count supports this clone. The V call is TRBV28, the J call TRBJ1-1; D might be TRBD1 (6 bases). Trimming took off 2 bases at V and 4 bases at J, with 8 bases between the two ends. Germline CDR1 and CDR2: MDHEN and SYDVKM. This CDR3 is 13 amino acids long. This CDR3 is CASSLGTTTEAFF. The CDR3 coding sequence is TGTGCCAGCAGTTTAGGGACAACCACTGAAGCTTTCTTT.

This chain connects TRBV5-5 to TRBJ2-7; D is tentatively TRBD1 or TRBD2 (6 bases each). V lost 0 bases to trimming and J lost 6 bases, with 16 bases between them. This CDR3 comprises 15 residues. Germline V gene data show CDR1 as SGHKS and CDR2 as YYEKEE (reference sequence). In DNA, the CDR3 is TGTGCCAGCAGCTTGGAGGGGGGACCGTACGGCGAGCAGTACTTC. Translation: CASSLEGGPYGEQYF.

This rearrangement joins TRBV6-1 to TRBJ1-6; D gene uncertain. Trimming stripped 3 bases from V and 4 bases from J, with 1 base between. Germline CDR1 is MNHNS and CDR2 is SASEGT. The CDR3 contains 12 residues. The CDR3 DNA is TGTGCCAGCAGTGAGTATAATTCACCCCTCCACTTT. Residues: CASSEYNSPLHF.

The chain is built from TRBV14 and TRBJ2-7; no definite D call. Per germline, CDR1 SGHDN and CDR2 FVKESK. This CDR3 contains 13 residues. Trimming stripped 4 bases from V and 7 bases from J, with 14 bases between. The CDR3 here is CASSRPLVGEQYF. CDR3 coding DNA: TGTGCCAGCAGCCGCCCCCTTGTGGGAGAGCAGTACTTC.

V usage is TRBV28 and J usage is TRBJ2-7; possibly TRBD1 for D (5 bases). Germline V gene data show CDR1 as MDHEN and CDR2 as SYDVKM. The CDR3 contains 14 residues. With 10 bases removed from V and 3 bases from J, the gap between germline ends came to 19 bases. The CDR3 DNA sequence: TGTGCCACCCAGGGATACCGAGGCGTCTACGAGCAGTACTTC. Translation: CATQGYRGVYEQYF.

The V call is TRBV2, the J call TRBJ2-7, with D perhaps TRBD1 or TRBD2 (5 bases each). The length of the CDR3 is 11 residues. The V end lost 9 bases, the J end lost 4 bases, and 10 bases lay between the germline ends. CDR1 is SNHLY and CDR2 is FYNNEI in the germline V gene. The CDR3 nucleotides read TGTGCCAGTTACAGGACTTACGAGCAGTACTTC. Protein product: CASYRTYEQYF.

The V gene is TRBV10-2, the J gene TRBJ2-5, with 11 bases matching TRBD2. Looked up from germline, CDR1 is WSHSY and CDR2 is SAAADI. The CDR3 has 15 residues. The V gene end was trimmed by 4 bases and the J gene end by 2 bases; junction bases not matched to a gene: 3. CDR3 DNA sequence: TGCGCCAGCAGTGTACTAGCGGGGGTACAAGAGACCCAGTACTTC. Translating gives CASSVLAGVQETQYF.

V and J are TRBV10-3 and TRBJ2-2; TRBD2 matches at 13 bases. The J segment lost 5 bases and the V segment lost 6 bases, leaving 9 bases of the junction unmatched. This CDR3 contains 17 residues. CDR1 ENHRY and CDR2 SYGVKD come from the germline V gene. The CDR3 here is CAISLGLAGVLTGELFF. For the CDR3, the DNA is TGTGCCATCAGCCTAGGACTAGCGGGAGTTTTAACCGGGGAGCTGTTTTTT.

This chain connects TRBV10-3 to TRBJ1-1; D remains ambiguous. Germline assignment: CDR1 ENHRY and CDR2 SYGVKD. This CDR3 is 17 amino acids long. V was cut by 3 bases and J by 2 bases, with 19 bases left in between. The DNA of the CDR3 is TGTGCCATCAGTGACTCCCTTTGGACGGTTGCTAACACTGAAGCTTTCTTT. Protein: CAISDSLWTVANTEAFF.

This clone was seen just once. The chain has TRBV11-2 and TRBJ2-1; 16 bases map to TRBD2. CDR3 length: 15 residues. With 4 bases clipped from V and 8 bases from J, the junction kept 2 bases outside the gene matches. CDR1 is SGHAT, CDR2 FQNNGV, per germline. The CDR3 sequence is CASSSGLAGGYEQFF. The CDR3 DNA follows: TGTGCCAGCAGCTCGGGACTAGCGGGAGGGTATGAGCAGTTCTTC.

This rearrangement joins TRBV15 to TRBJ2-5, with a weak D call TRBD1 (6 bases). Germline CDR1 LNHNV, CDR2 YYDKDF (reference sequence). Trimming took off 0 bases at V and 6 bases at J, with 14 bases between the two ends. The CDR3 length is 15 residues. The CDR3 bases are TGTGCCACCAGCAGAGATCGACAGGATGTTCAGACCCAGTACTTC. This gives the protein CATSRDRQDVQTQYF.

As DNA, the CDR3 is TGTGCCAGCTCACAAAGTCCCGGGACAGTAAACACCGGGGAGCTGTTTTTT. It is translated as CASSQSPGTVNTGELFF. The genes are TRBV18 and TRBJ2-2; 7 nucleotides match TRBD1. V was pared by 4 bases and J by 2 bases, with 10 bases of the junction left unmatched. This CDR3 has 17 amino acids. The germline gives CDR1 KGHSH, CDR2 LQKENI.

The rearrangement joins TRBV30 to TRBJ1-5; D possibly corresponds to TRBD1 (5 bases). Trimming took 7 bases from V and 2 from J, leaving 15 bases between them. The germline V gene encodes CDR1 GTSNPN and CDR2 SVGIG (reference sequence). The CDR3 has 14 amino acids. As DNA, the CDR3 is TGTGCCTCGGGACGGGATTTCGGCAATCAGCCCCAGCATTTT. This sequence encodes CASGRDFGNQPQHF.

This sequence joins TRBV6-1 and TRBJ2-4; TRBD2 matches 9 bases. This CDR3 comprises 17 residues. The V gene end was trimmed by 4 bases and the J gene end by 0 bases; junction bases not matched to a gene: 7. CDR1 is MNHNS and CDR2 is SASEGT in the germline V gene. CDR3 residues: CASSGGLAELAKNIQYF. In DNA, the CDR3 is TGTGCCAGCAGTGGGGGACTAGCAGAGTTAGCCAAAAACATTCAGTACTTC.

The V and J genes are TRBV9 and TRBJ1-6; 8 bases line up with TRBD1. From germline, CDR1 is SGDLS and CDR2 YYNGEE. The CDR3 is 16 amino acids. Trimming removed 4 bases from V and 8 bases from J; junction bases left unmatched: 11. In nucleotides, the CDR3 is TGTGCCAGCAGCCAAGGCACAGGGGGTCGGTATTCACCCCTCCACTTT. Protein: CASSQGTGGRYSPLHF.

CDR3 DNA: TGTGCCAGCAGCTTAGGGGCAGGTGTCACAGATACGCAGTATTTT. Residues: CASSLGAGVTDTQYF. This rearrangement joins TRBV11-2 to TRBJ2-3; no clear D. V lost 1 base and J lost 2, with 10 bases in between. Germline loops: CDR1 SGHAT, CDR2 FQNNGV. The CDR3 has 15 residues.